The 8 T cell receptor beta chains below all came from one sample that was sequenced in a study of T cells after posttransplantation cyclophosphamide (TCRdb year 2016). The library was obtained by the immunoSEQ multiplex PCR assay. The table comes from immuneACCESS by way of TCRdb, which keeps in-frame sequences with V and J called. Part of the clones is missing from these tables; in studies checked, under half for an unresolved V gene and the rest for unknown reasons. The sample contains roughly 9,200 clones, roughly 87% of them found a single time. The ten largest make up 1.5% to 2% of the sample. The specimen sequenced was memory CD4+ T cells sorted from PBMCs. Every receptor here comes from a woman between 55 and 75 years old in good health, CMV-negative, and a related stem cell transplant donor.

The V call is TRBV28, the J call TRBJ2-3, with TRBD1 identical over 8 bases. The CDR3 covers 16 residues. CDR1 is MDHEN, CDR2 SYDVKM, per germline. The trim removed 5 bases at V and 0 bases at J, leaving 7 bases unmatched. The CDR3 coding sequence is TGTGCCAGCAGTCCCTGGCAGGGGGCGAGCACAGATACGCAGTATTTT. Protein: CASSPWQGASTDTQYF.

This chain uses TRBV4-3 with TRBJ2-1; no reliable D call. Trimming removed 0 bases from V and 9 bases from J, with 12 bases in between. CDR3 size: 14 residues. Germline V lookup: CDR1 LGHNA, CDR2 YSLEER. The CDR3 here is CASSQEALTSEQFF. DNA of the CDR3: TGCGCCAGCAGCCAAGAAGCTCTGACAAGTGAGCAGTTCTTC.

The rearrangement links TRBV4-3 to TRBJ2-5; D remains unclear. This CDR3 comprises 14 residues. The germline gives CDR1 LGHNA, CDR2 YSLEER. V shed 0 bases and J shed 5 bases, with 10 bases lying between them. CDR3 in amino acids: CASSQDYRVETQYF. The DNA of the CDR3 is TGCGCCAGCAGCCAAGATTACCGGGTGGAGACCCAGTACTTC.

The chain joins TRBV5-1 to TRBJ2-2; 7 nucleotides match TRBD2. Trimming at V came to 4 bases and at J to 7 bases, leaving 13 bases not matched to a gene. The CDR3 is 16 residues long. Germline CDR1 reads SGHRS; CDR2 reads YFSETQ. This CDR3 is CASSPQSGMVVGELFF. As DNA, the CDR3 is TGCGCCAGCAGCCCACAAAGCGGGATGGTTGTCGGGGAGCTGTTTTTT.

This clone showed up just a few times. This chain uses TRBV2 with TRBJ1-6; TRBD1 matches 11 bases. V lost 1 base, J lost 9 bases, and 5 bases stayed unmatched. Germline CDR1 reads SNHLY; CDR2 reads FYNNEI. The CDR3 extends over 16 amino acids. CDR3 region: CASSEEGTGGGSPLHF. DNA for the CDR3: TGTGCCAGCAGTGAAGAGGGGACAGGGGGAGGTTCACCCCTCCACTTT.

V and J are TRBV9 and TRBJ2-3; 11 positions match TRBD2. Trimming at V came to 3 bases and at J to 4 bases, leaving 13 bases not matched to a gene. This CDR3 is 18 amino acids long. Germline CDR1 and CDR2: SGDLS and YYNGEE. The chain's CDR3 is CASSALNSGGAFADTQYF. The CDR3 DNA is TGTGCCAGCAGCGCCCTAAATAGCGGGGGGGCCTTCGCAGATACGCAGTATTTT.

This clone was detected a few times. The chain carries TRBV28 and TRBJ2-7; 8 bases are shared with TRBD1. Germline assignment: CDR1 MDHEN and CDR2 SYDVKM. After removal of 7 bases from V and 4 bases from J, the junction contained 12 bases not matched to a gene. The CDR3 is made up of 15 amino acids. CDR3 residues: CASTPGGQAHYEQYV. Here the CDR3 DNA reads TGTGCCAGCACCCCAGGGGGACAGGCCCATTACGAGCAGTACGTC.

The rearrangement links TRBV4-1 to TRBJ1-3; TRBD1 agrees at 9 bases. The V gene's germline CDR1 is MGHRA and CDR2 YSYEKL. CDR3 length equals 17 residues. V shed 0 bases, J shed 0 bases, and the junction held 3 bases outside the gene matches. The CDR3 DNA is TGCGCCAGCAGCCAAGAGGGACAGGGTTACTCTGGAAACACCATATATTTT. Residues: CASSQEGQGYSGNTIYF.